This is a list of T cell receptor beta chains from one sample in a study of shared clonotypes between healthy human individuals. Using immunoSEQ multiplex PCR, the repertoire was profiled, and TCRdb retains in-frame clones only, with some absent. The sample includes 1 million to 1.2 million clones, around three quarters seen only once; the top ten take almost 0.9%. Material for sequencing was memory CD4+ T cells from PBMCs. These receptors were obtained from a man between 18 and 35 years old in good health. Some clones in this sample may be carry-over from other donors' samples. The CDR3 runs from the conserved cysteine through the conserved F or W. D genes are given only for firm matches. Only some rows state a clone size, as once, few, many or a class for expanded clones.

CDR3aa: CASSGDWSEKLFF
CDR3nt: TGTGCCAGCAGTGGGGACTGGAGTGAAAAACTGTTTTTT
j_gene: TRBJ1-4
abundance: -
v_gene: TRBV27
d_gene: -

CDR3aa: CASSELWSSSYNEQFF
CDR3nt: TGTGCCAGCAGTGAATTGTGGTCCAGCTCCTACAATGAGCAGTTCTTC
j_gene: TRBJ2-1
abundance: -
v_gene: TRBV25-1
d_gene: -

CDR3aa: CASSPGGYLQETQYF
CDR3nt: TGTGCCAGCAGCCCGGGTGGGTACCTACAAGAGACCCAGTACTTC
j_gene: TRBJ2-5
abundance: -
v_gene: TRBV5-8
d_gene: -

CDR3aa: CASSWGDRGQETQYF
CDR3nt: TGCGCCAGCAGCTGGGGGGACAGGGGACAAGAGACCCAGTACTTC
j_gene: TRBJ2-5
abundance: -
v_gene: TRBV5-1
d_gene: TRBD1

CDR3aa: CASSAGSGGYGYTF
CDR3nt: TGTGCCAGCTCTGCGGGGTCAGGCGGCTATGGCTACACCTTC
j_gene: TRBJ1-2
abundance: few
v_gene: TRBV18
d_gene: -

CDR3aa: CASKRRDGDTQYF
CDR3nt: TGTGCCAGCAAAAGGCGGGACGGGGATACGCAGTATTTT
j_gene: TRBJ2-3
abundance: few
v_gene: TRBV7-2
d_gene: -

CDR3aa: CASSFKDRGETQYF
CDR3nt: TGCGCCAGCAGCTTCAAAGACAGGGGAGAGACCCAGTACTTC
j_gene: TRBJ2-5
abundance: -
v_gene: TRBV5-1
d_gene: TRBD1

CDR3aa: CASSLGGAGTDTQYF
CDR3nt: TGTGCCAGCAGCTTAGGGGGAGCGGGCACAGATACGCAGTATTTT
j_gene: TRBJ2-3
abundance: -
v_gene: TRBV7-3
d_gene: -

CDR3aa: CASSLMAEYNEQFF
CDR3nt: TGTGCCAGCAGCTTAATGGCTGAGTACAATGAGCAGTTCTTC
j_gene: TRBJ2-1
abundance: -
v_gene: TRBV7-2
d_gene: -

CDR3aa: CASSYGFGTNYEQYF
CDR3nt: TGTGCCAGCAGTTACGGTTTTGGGACAAACTACGAGCAGTACTTC
j_gene: TRBJ2-7
abundance: few
v_gene: TRBV6-5
d_gene: -

CDR3aa: CSAGEREQDF
CDR3nt: TGCAGTGCTGGAGAGCGGGAACAAGACTTC
j_gene: TRBJ2-5
abundance: -
v_gene: TRBV20-1
d_gene: TRBD2

CDR3aa: CASSLGGLAGGRPYEQYF
CDR3nt: TGTGCCAGCAGTTTAGGGGGGCTAGCGGGAGGGAGGCCCTACGAGCAGTACTTC
j_gene: TRBJ2-7
abundance: -
v_gene: TRBV28
d_gene: TRBD2

CDR3aa: CASSHARGGGAYNEQFF
CDR3nt: TGTGCCAGCAGCCACGCAAGGGGCGGGGGAGCCTACAATGAGCAGTTCTTC
j_gene: TRBJ2-1
abundance: -
v_gene: TRBV9
d_gene: TRBD2

CDR3aa: CASSVVSGGYDPEQFF
CDR3nt: TGTGCCAGCAGCGTAGTGTCGGGGGGCTATGATCCTGAGCAGTTCTTC
j_gene: TRBJ2-1
abundance: -
v_gene: TRBV9
d_gene: -

CDR3aa: CASGLDVAGDTQYF
CDR3nt: TGTGCTAGTGGTTTGGATGTTGCGGGGGATACGCAGTATTTT
j_gene: TRBJ2-3
abundance: few
v_gene: TRBV12-5
d_gene: -

CDR3aa: CASSLWGLNEQFF
CDR3nt: TGCGCCAGCAGCCTATGGGGTTTGAATGAGCAGTTCTTC
j_gene: TRBJ2-1
abundance: -
v_gene: TRBV5-1
d_gene: -

CDR3aa: CASSEGLTTDTQYF
CDR3nt: TGTGCCAGCAGTGAAGGTCTCACCACAGATACGCAGTATTTT
j_gene: TRBJ2-3
abundance: -
v_gene: TRBV25-1
d_gene: -

CDR3aa: CASSFRQDSSYNEQFF
CDR3nt: TGCGCCAGCAGCTTCCGGCAGGACAGCTCCTACAATGAGCAGTTCTTC
j_gene: TRBJ2-1
abundance: few
v_gene: TRBV5-1
d_gene: -

CDR3aa: CASSSGNTIYF
CDR3nt: TGTGCCAGCTCCTCTGGAAACACCATATATTTT
j_gene: TRBJ1-3
abundance: -
v_gene: TRBV2
d_gene: -

CDR3aa: CASSLVGGGSRMETQYF
CDR3nt: TGTGCCAGCAGCTTGGTGGGTGGCGGGAGCCGGATGGAGACCCAGTACTTC
j_gene: TRBJ2-5
abundance: -
v_gene: TRBV5-4
d_gene: TRBD2

CDR3aa: CASSRAGKNTGELFF
CDR3nt: TGTGCCAGCAGTAGGGCGGGGAAGAACACCGGGGAGCTGTTTTTT
j_gene: TRBJ2-2
abundance: -
v_gene: TRBV25-1
d_gene: -

CDR3aa: CASSLVATYEQYF
CDR3nt: TGTGCCAGTAGTCTGGTGGCTACCTACGAGCAGTACTTC
j_gene: TRBJ2-7
abundance: once
v_gene: TRBV19
d_gene: -

CDR3aa: CATSRDLNSRLETQYF
CDR3nt: TGTGCCACCAGCAGAGATCTGAATAGTCGTTTGGAGACCCAGTACTTC
j_gene: TRBJ2-5
abundance: -
v_gene: TRBV15
d_gene: -

CDR3aa: CASSLSRPGAGTGELFF
CDR3nt: TGTGCCAGCAGCTTATCCCGCCCGGGAGCCGGCACCGGGGAGCTGTTTTTT
j_gene: TRBJ2-2
abundance: -
v_gene: TRBV7-2
d_gene: -

CDR3aa: CASSPADNEQYF
CDR3nt: TGTGCCAGCTCACCCGCCGACAACGAGCAGTACTTC
j_gene: TRBJ2-7
abundance: -
v_gene: TRBV18
d_gene: -

CDR3aa: CASSPQDLNNIQYF
CDR3nt: TGTGCCAGCAGTCCGCAGGACCTTAATAACATTCAGTACTTC
j_gene: TRBJ2-4
abundance: -
v_gene: TRBV28
d_gene: -

CDR3aa: CASSLGQGHEQYF
CDR3nt: TGCGCCAGCAGCTTGGGACAGGGCCACGAGCAGTACTTC
j_gene: TRBJ2-7
abundance: few
v_gene: TRBV5-1
d_gene: TRBD1